These T cell receptor beta chains were read from a single sample in a study of regulatory T cells in long-lasting Graves disease. TCRdb re-analysed the multiplex PCR reads in MiXCR, keeping a single row per CDR3 protein. The sample carries about 620,000 distinct CDR3 sequences, 16% recorded once. The same sample was also used in a study of T cells in Graves' hyperthyroidism and ophthalmopathy.

Sample: peripheral blood mononuclear cells (PBMCs), taken at new diagnosis, from a patient treated with antithyroid drugs. The receptors originated from a woman aged 25 to 39 with Graves disease. Both conserved end residues are part of each CDR3. Fields, in order: CDR3 protein, CDR3 DNA, J gene, D gene, clone size, V gene. D genes are given only for firm matches. A clone size is listed for some rows: how often the clone was seen (once, few, many), or a class if it is expanded.

cdr3_aa: CASSVLGQNNEKLFF; cdr3_nt: TGTGCCAGCAGTGTATTGGGACAGAATAATGAAAAACTGTTTTTT; j_call: TRBJ1-4; d_call: TRBD1; clone_size: many; v_call: TRBV2
cdr3_aa: CSARDGTGPKTQYF; cdr3_nt: TGCAGTGCTAGAGATGGGACAGGGCCCAAGACCCAGTACTTC; j_call: TRBJ2-5; d_call: TRBD1; clone_size: .; v_call: TRBV20-1
cdr3_aa: CASSSHPFGDTQYF; cdr3_nt: TGTGCCAGCAGTTCCCACCCCTTCGGGGATACGCAGTATTTT; j_call: TRBJ2-3; d_call: .; clone_size: many; v_call: TRBV27
cdr3_aa: CATSRGASVNNEQFF; cdr3_nt: TGTGCCACCAGCAGAGGCGCTTCGGTAAACAATGAGCAGTTCTTC; j_call: TRBJ2-1; d_call: .; clone_size: .; v_call: TRBV15
cdr3_aa: CSVAGTSGRPSYEQYF; cdr3_nt: TGCAGCGTAGCTGGGACTAGCGGGAGGCCCTCCTACGAGCAGTACTTC; j_call: TRBJ2-7; d_call: TRBD2; clone_size: many; v_call: TRBV29-1
cdr3_aa: CASSRNQGAGGYTF; cdr3_nt: TGTGCCAGCAGCCGGAATCAGGGGGCCGGGGGCTACACCTTC; j_call: TRBJ1-2; d_call: TRBD1; clone_size: many; v_call: TRBV28
cdr3_aa: CSARDLYGKETQYF; cdr3_nt: TGCAGTGCTAGAGATCTCTACGGGAAAGAGACCCAGTACTTC; j_call: TRBJ2-5; d_call: .; clone_size: few; v_call: TRBV20-1
cdr3_aa: CASSAADRRGQPQHF; cdr3_nt: TGTGCCAGCAGTGCCGCGGACAGGCGGGGTCAGCCCCAGCATTTT; j_call: TRBJ1-5; d_call: TRBD1; clone_size: many; v_call: TRBV6-1
cdr3_aa: CASSTYNAGTGELFF; cdr3_nt: TGTGCCAGCAGCACATATAACGCGGGGACCGGGGAGCTGTTTTTT; j_call: TRBJ2-2; d_call: .; clone_size: few; v_call: TRBV7-2
cdr3_aa: CASSSTRRAAWQPQHF; cdr3_nt: TGTGCCAGCAGTTCAACACGAAGGGCGGCATGGCAGCCCCAGCATTTT; j_call: TRBJ1-5; d_call: .; clone_size: many; v_call: TRBV28
cdr3_aa: CASSLTSSIPAGGNRNEQFF; cdr3_nt: TGTGCCAGCAGCCTGACCAGTTCCATCCCAGCGGGAGGGAATAGGAATGAGCAGTTCTTC; j_call: TRBJ2-1; d_call: TRBD2; clone_size: .; v_call: TRBV14
cdr3_aa: CASSLTGTGDSGYTF; cdr3_nt: TGTGCCAGCAGCCTCACCGGGACAGGGGATTCTGGCTACACCTTC; j_call: TRBJ1-2; d_call: TRBD1; clone_size: many; v_call: TRBV11-1
cdr3_aa: CASSPKTGVNTEAFF; cdr3_nt: TGTGCCAGCAGCCCCAAGACAGGAGTGAACACTGAAGCTTTCTTT; j_call: TRBJ1-1; d_call: .; clone_size: few; v_call: TRBV6-1
cdr3_aa: CASSEYPPGADTEAFF; cdr3_nt: TGTGCCAGCAGTGAATACCCGCCGGGGGCGGACACTGAAGCTTTCTTT; j_call: TRBJ1-1; d_call: .; clone_size: .; v_call: TRBV6-2/TRBV6-3
cdr3_aa: CASSQKSRHNTEAFF; cdr3_nt: TGTGCCAGCAGCCAAAAGTCCCGGCATAACACTGAAGCTTTCTTT; j_call: TRBJ1-1; d_call: .; clone_size: .; v_call: TRBV3-1
cdr3_aa: CASSFGWDGYTF; cdr3_nt: TGTGCCAGCAGTTTTGGGTGGGACGGCTACACCTTC; j_call: TRBJ1-2; d_call: .; clone_size: many; v_call: TRBV12-3/TRBV12-4
cdr3_aa: CASSLVQGGGYTF; cdr3_nt: TGTGCCAGCAGTTTAGTACAGGGAGGAGGCTACACCTTC; j_call: TRBJ1-2; d_call: .; clone_size: .; v_call: TRBV27
cdr3_aa: CASSIDRVRNPPLHF; cdr3_nt: TGTGCCAGCAGCATAGACAGGGTGCGGAATCCACCCCTCCACTTT; j_call: TRBJ1-6; d_call: TRBD1; clone_size: few; v_call: TRBV28
cdr3_aa: CASSRDEKGTEAFF; cdr3_nt: TGTGCCAGCAGCCGGGACGAAAAGGGCACTGAAGCTTTCTTT; j_call: TRBJ1-1; d_call: .; clone_size: few; v_call: TRBV11-1
cdr3_aa: CSARDARQGNTEAFF; cdr3_nt: TGCAGTGCTAGAGATGCCCGACAGGGGAACACTGAAGCTTTCTTT; j_call: TRBJ1-1; d_call: TRBD1; clone_size: .; v_call: TRBV20-1
cdr3_aa: CASSLNPGVPSSYNEQFF; cdr3_nt: TGTGCTAGCAGCTTAAATCCGGGAGTCCCGAGCTCCTACAATGAGCAGTTCTTC; j_call: TRBJ2-1; d_call: .; clone_size: .; v_call: TRBV7-7
cdr3_aa: CSARGPTGGEKLFF; cdr3_nt: TGCAGTGCTAGAGGACCGACGGGGGGGGAAAAACTGTTTTTT; j_call: TRBJ1-4; d_call: .; clone_size: few; v_call: TRBV20-1
cdr3_aa: CASKGLPNEQYF; cdr3_nt: TGTGCCAGCAAGGGACTTCCGAACGAGCAGTACTTC; j_call: TRBJ2-7; d_call: .; clone_size: many; v_call: TRBV2
cdr3_aa: CASSSGGAQAYEQYF; cdr3_nt: TGTGCCAGCAGTTCGGGGGGGGCACAGGCCTACGAGCAGTACTTC; j_call: TRBJ2-7; d_call: TRBD2; clone_size: many; v_call: TRBV28
cdr3_aa: CASRMGGANEKLFF; cdr3_nt: TGTGCCAGCAGGATGGGGGGTGCTAATGAAAAACTGTTTTTT; j_call: TRBJ1-4; d_call: .; clone_size: few; v_call: TRBV6-1